What follows is one T cell receptor beta chain and its context. Germline CDR1 is SGDLS and CDR2 is YYNGEE. The CDR3 runs to 15 residues. The V and J ends lost 0 bases and 6 bases, in that order; junction bases with no gene match: 2. This specimen belongs to a study of T cell changes during pregnancy in multiple sclerosis. Only in-frame clones appear in the TCRdb table, and some are missing; sequencing was by immunoSEQ multiplex PCR. Of about 72,000 clones listed, roughly nine tenths were seen once; the top ten hold 1.5% to 2%. The TCR originated in a female donor in good health, enrolled as a control in a pregnancy study. This sequence joins TRBV9 and TRBJ2-1, with TRBD2 matching over 11 bases. Here the sequenced sample was peripheral blood, taken in the first trimester of pregnancy. The DNA of the CDR3 is TGTGCCAGCAGCGTAGGCCTAGCGGGGGGCAATGAGCAGTTCTTC. Protein product: CASSVGLAGGNEQFF.